There are many counts of the clone carrying this T cell receptor beta chain. What it binds is not known. Individual cDNA molecules were tagged with unique molecular identifiers, the study reported. From the 5' RACE reads, TCRdb called clonotypes with MiXCR, one entry per CDR3 protein. The profile shows around 50,000 distinct CDR3 sequences, around 5.2% of them singletons. These data come from a study of early T cells in non-severe SARS-CoV-2 infection. Study details: Sequenced material consisted of bulk RNA (from unsorted whole blood), and chains were unpaired. Findings and limits, study-wide: Anti-spike CD8 responses were favored in VDJdb matching, and private and CD4 specificities were missed.

This TCR was recovered from an adult who was a healthcare worker with PCR-confirmed SARS-CoV-2 infection or an uninfected control (not recorded which). Input material: whole blood.

The CDR3 nucleotides read TGTGCCAGCAGCCTAGGGACAGGGGTAGAGGAGACCCAGTACTTC. This translates into CASSLGTGVEETQYF. The V gene is TRBV11-2, the J gene TRBJ2-5; TRBD1 matches 10 bases. The CDR3 has 15 amino acids. V gave up 5 bases and J gave up 5 bases; unmatched junction bases: 8. The germline V gene has CDR1 SGHAT and CDR2 FQNNGV.